Shown below are 22 T cell receptor beta chains from a single sample sequenced in a study of shared clonotypes between healthy human individuals. Using immunoSEQ multiplex PCR, the repertoire was profiled, and TCRdb retains in-frame clones only, with some absent. This table has approximately 1,000,000 clones, 75% to 85% appearing once. The sample taken for sequencing was memory CD4+ T cells from PBMCs. Subset reported: CD45RA-negative fraction. All receptors derive from a man younger than 35 in good health. Some clones in this sample may be carry-over from other donors' samples.

The rearrangement links TRBV30 to TRBJ1-1; 7 nucleotides line up with TRBD1. V dropped 4 bases and J dropped 3; count of bases not matched to a gene: 8. The CDR3 totals 14 residues. Germline-derived CDR1 and CDR2 are GTSNPN and SVGIG (reference sequence). The CDR3 nucleotides are TGTGCCTGGATTAGACAGGGAAGGGACACTGAAGCTTTCTTT. Translation gives CAWIRQGRDTEAFF.

The J gene is TRBJ2-1, the V gene TRBV7-9; 13 positions agree with TRBD2. The V segment lost 5 bases and the J segment 4 bases; nucleotides outside the gene matches: 5. The CDR3 sequence is 16 residues long. CDR1 SEHNR and CDR2 FQNEAQ come from the germline V gene (reference sequence). CDR3 nucleotide sequence: TGTGCCAGCAGCGAGACTAGCGGGAGGCGTTACAATGAGCAGTTCTTC. Translated: CASSETSGRRYNEQFF.

CDR3 sequence (DNA): TGTGCCAGCAGGGGGACAGGGTGGGCAAACATTCAGTACTTC. Its translation: CASRGTGWANIQYF. The chain carries TRBV6-1 and TRBJ2-4, with 9 nucleotides matching TRBD1. CDR1 MNHNS and CDR2 SASEGT come from the germline V gene. This CDR3 has 14 amino acids. V lost 6 bases to trimming and J lost 6 bases; unmatched junction nucleotides: 6.

V gene TRBV5-1 combines with J gene TRBJ2-7, with D possibly matching TRBD1 (6 bases). Germline V gene lookup returns CDR1 SGHRS and CDR2 YFSETQ. V gave up 4 bases and J gave up 2 bases, with 19 bases separating them. There are 16 residues in the CDR3. CDR3 sequence (DNA): TGCGCCAGCAGCCGACAAACAGGGTTTCTCGCCTACGAGCAGTACTTC. Its translation: CASSRQTGFLAYEQYF. Looking up the rest from reference TRBV5-1 and TRBJ2-7 gives the full variable domain: KAGVTQTPRYLIKTRGQQVTLSCSPISGHRSVSWYQQTPGQGLQFLFEYFSETQRNKGNFPGRFSGRQFSNSRSEMNVSTLELGDSALYLCASSRQTGFLAYEQYFGPGTRLTVT.

This chain links TRBV28 with TRBJ1-3, with no clear D. There are 12 residues in the CDR3. Germline V gives CDR1 MDHEN, CDR2 SYDVKM. Trimming took 6 bases from V and 8 from J, leaving 11 bases between them. This chain's CDR3 is CASSPSQDTIYF. CDR3 in DNA: TGTGCCAGCAGCCCATCCCAAGACACCATATATTTT. The whole variable domain, remainder taken from reference TRBV28 and TRBJ1-3, is DVKVTQSSRYLVKRTGEKVFLECVQDMDHENMFWYRQDPGLGLRLIYFSYDVKMKEKGDIPEGYSVSREKKERFSLILESASTNQTSMYLCASSPSQDTIYFGEGSWLTVV.

This clone was detected a few times. V gene TRBV19 combines with J gene TRBJ2-4; 7 bases match TRBD1. Per the germline V gene, CDR1 is LNHDA and CDR2 is SQIVND (reference sequence). The V and J ends lost 3 bases and 3 bases, in that order; junction bases with no gene match: 8. This CDR3 spans 16 amino acids. Written as DNA, the CDR3 is TGTGCCAGTAGTATTTATCAGGGGGAAGTCAAAAACATTCAGTACTTC. Residues: CASSIYQGEVKNIQYF. The full variable domain, completed using reference TRBV19 and TRBJ2-4, is DGGITQSPKYLFRKEGQNVTLSCEQNLNHDAMYWYRQDPGQGLRLIYYSQIVNDFQKGDIAEGYSVSREKKESFPLTVTSAQKNPTAFYLCASSIYQGEVKNIQYFGAGTRLSVL.

This clone was picked up one time. J is TRBJ1-5 and V is TRBV28; no reliable D call. The V end was cut by 9 bases, the J end by 6 bases, with 12 bases between. Germline lookup yields CDR1 MDHEN and CDR2 SYDVKM. There are 12 residues in the CDR3. CDR3 coding DNA: TGTGCCAGTATTAGTGTGGGTCAGCCCCAGCATTTT. Translation gives CASISVGQPQHF.

The chain employs TRBV7-2 and TRBJ1-1; D is possibly TRBD1 (6 bases). Germline CDR1 is SGHTA and CDR2 is FQGNSA. The CDR3 covers 13 residues. Trimming pared 2 bases from V and 4 bases from J, leaving 8 bases between. CDR3 residues: CASSLQGSTEAFF. The CDR3 region has the DNA TGTGCCAGCAGCTTACAGGGGTCCACTGAAGCTTTCTTT.

The rearrangement links TRBV7-9 to TRBJ1-1, with D possibly matching TRBD1 (5 bases). Germline V gene sequence: CDR1 SEHNR, CDR2 FQNEAQ (reference sequence). The CDR3 spans 14 residues. V lost 2 bases and J lost 1, with 8 bases in between. The CDR3, as DNA: TGTGCCAGCAGCTTATATGGGGGGAACACTGAAGCTTTCTTT. This codes for CASSLYGGNTEAFF.

The V gene is TRBV6-6, the J gene TRBJ2-5, with D possibly being TRBD1 (6 bases). V was shortened by 6 bases and J by 5 bases, with 16 bases between the two germline ends. Germline V lookup: CDR1 MNHNY, CDR2 SVGAGI (reference sequence). The CDR3 runs to 14 residues. The CDR3 coding sequence is TGTGCCAGCAGGCCTAACAGGGTTGGGGAGACCCAGTACTTC. Translation gives CASRPNRVGETQYF.

Comment on this clone: Other nucleotide sequences from this sample produce the same CDR3. This chain connects TRBV30 to TRBJ1-2; weak D call: TRBD1 (6 bases). The ends were cut back, 0 bases at V and 5 bases at J, with 10 bases in the middle. This CDR3 comprises 13 residues. Germline lookup yields CDR1 GTSNPN and CDR2 SVGIG (reference sequence). The CDR3: CAWSVGQGYGYTF. The CDR3 bases are TGTGCCTGGAGTGTAGGGCAGGGGTATGGCTACACCTTC. Based on the CDR3 plus reference TRBV30 and TRBJ1-2, the full variable domain is SQTIHQWPATLVQPVGSPLSLECTVEGTSNPNLYWYRQAAGRGLQLLFYSVGIGQISSEVPQNLSASRPQDRQFILSSKKLLLSDSGFYLCAWSVGQGYGYTFGSGTRLTVV.

The genes are TRBV30 and TRBJ1-2; D is unclear. V was clipped by 5 bases and J by 8 bases, with 12 bases between them. The CDR3 has 11 residues. The germline V gene has CDR1 GTSNPN and CDR2 SVGIG (reference sequence). CDR3 DNA sequence: TGTGCCTGGGGACCCTCCCGGGGCTACACCTTC. This translates into CAWGPSRGYTF.

V usage is TRBV15 and J usage is TRBJ2-2; a weak D match, TRBD2 (5 bases). Germline V CDR1 and CDR2: LNHNV, YYDKDF (reference sequence). The CDR3 is made up of 15 amino acids. V was trimmed by 1 base and J by 7 bases, leaving 13 bases between them. CDR3 bases: TGTGCCACCAGCAGAGGTTTCGGGGATGGCGGGGAGCTGTTTTTT. Translated, it gives CATSRGFGDGGELFF.

The rearrangement uses TRBV18 and TRBJ2-1, with 8 nucleotides matching TRBD1. CDR1 and CDR2 (germline): KGHSH, LQKENI. With 1 base clipped from V and 8 bases from J, the junction kept 13 bases outside the gene matches. This CDR3 is built from 17 residues. CDR3 sequence: CASSPLQGAMGMDEQFF. Here the CDR3 DNA reads TGTGCCAGCTCACCACTGCAGGGGGCGATGGGTATGGATGAGCAGTTCTTC.

Note on this clone: This same CDR3 is encoded by further DNA sequences in the sample. This sequence joins TRBV28 and TRBJ2-7; 8 nucleotides line up with TRBD1. CDR3 length: 13 amino acids. The V gene's germline CDR1 is MDHEN and CDR2 SYDVKM. Trimming at V came to 6 bases and at J to 3 bases, leaving 4 bases not matched to a gene. The CDR3 sequence: CASSRGQGYEQYF. CDR3 DNA: TGTGCCAGCAGCAGGGGGCAGGGCTACGAGCAGTACTTC.

The chain is built from TRBV6-5 and TRBJ1-1; a weak D match, TRBD1 (5 bases). Germline CDR1 and CDR2: MNHEY and SVGAGI. V was shortened by 6 bases and J by 8 bases, with 13 bases between the two germline ends. The CDR3 runs 12 residues. Written as DNA, the CDR3 is TGTGCCAGCAGACCTCAGGCAGGGGAAGCTTTCTTT. Protein: CASRPQAGEAFF.

The CDR3 spells CASSLQALDTQYF. The CDR3, as DNA: TGTGCCAGCAGCTTACAGGCGCTAGATACGCAGTATTTT. This chain links TRBV11-3 with TRBJ2-3; D is undetermined. The V gene lost 2 bases and the J gene lost 5 bases, with 8 bases spanning the gap. The V gene's germline CDR1 is SGHNT and CDR2 YENEEA. The CDR3 runs to 13 residues.

This clone occurred a few times. The chain combines TRBV4-1 with TRBJ2-1; 12 nucleotides agree with TRBD2. The CDR3 loop spans 17 amino acids. The V gene's germline CDR1 is MGHRA and CDR2 YSYEKL. Trimming took 5 bases from V and 2 from J; bases not matched to a gene: 7. The CDR3 region is CASSARTSGAPYNEQFF. In DNA form, the CDR3 reads TGCGCCAGCAGCGCTCGGACTAGCGGGGCCCCCTACAATGAGCAGTTCTTC.

This clone was seen a few times. This chain connects TRBV10-3 to TRBJ2-1; no definite D call. Trimming shortened V by 4 bases and J by 2 bases, and 24 bases separated the two germline ends. CDR1 ENHRY and CDR2 SYGVKD come from the germline V gene. This CDR3 contains 19 residues. In nucleotides, the CDR3 is TGTGCCATCAGTGGAAGAGGTCAGGCGACCGGTGTCACCTACAATGAGCAGTTCTTC. Amino acids: CAISGRGQATGVTYNEQFF.

The V and J genes are TRBV9 and TRBJ2-5; a weak D match, TRBD2 (6 bases). The CDR3 sequence is 15 residues long. CDR1 is SGDLS and CDR2 is YYNGEE in the germline V gene. The V end was cut by 6 bases, the J end by 4 bases, with 19 bases between. DNA for the CDR3: TGTGCCAGCAACATGGGAGGCAGGCTGGGAGAGACCCAGTACTTC. This gives the protein CASNMGGRLGETQYF. The whole variable domain, remainder taken from reference TRBV9 and TRBJ2-5, is DSGVTQTPKHLITATGQRVTLRCSPRSGDLSVYWYQQSLDQGLQFLIQYYNGEERAKGNILERFSAQQFPDLHSELNLSSLELGDSALYFCASNMGGRLGETQYFGPGTRLLVL.

The rearrangement links TRBV7-2 to TRBJ2-7; 7 bases map to TRBD2. Germline CDR1 and CDR2: SGHTA and FQGNSA. Trimming cost V 3 bases and J 6 bases; bases outside gene matches: 8. This CDR3 comprises 14 residues. The DNA of the CDR3 is TGTGCCAGCAGCTTTTGGGGAGGGCCCCGCGAGCAGTACTTC. Encoded protein: CASSFWGGPREQYF.

The chain links TRBV19 to TRBJ1-4; D call uncertain. V lost 8 bases to trimming and J lost 8 bases, with 6 bases between them. This CDR3 spans 10 amino acids. Germline CDR1 and CDR2: LNHDA and SQIVND (reference sequence). This CDR3 is CASANEKLFF. The CDR3 region has the DNA TGTGCCAGTGCAAACGAAAAACTGTTTTTT. The complete variable domain, with remaining parts taken from reference TRBV19 and TRBJ1-4, reads DGGITQSPKYLFRKEGQNVTLSCEQNLNHDAMYWYRQDPGQGLRLIYYSQIVNDFQKGDIAEGYSVSREKKESFPLTVTSAQKNPTAFYLCASANEKLFFGSGTQLSVL.